This record concerns one T cell receptor beta chain sequence. The CDR3 loop spans 16 amino acids. The germline CDR1 and CDR2 sequences are PRHDT and FYEKMQ (reference sequence). V lost 0 bases and J 3 bases, leaving 11 bases between the germline ends. The sample belongs to a study of blood T cell repertoires in COVID-19. Among Cohort 3 donors, those recovered had two negative PCRs, clearance, or symptom resolution. Repertoires were generated with immunoSEQ multiplex PCR, while TCRdb's copy carries only in-frame clones and drops some. The profile covers about 190,000 clones, with approximately 88% appearing a single time and 2.5% to 3.5% taken by the ten largest.

The V gene is TRBV13, the J gene TRBJ2-2, with a tentative D call TRBD2 (7 bases). Sequences were obtained from PBMCs or T cells enriched from blood (not recorded which). The TCR comes from a woman in her twenties or thirties who had recovered from COVID-19. The CDR3 reads CASSLGRGGDTGELFF. Written as DNA, the CDR3 is TGTGCCAGCAGCTTAGGTCGCGGGGGCGACACCGGGGAGCTGTTTTTT.